This record looks at one TCR beta chain sequence and its context. The target antigen is unknown. The sample comes from a study of CD8 T cells in ankylosing spondylitis. V shed 4 bases and J shed 9 bases, with 10 bases lying between them. This CDR3 region has 12 residues. CDR1 and CDR2 (germline): MNHEY, SVGEGT. TCRdb reprocessed the 5' RACE reads via MiXCR and lists one record per CDR3 protein. The repertoire holds some 140,000 distinct CDR3 sequences, with 6.5% to 8.5% as singletons. Broader study findings: Disease-linked clones reportedly concentrated significantly in matched ankylosing spondylitis synovial fluid.

The sample was synovial fluid, either unsorted or a sorted T cell fraction (not recorded which). The genes are TRBV6-2 or TRBV6-3 and TRBJ1-5; D uncertain. This sequence originates from a male donor with ankylosing spondylitis. The CDR3 region has the DNA TGTGCCAGCAGTTTGCGGGCGGGGCCCCAGCATTTT. Residues: CASSLRAGPQHF.